The clone carrying this TCR beta chain turned up a few times. The germline V and J ends were trimmed by 3 bases and 8 bases, with 5 bases remaining between them. CDR3 size: 11 residues. The data were taken from a study of response to subunit inactivated influenza vaccine. TCRdb analysed the RT-PCR reads with MiXCR anew, one entry per CDR3 protein. The table shows more than 250,000 distinct CDR3 sequences, with about a fifth occurring only once. This sample comprised PBMCs from blood, obtained approximately 22 months after vaccination. The rearrangement joins TRBV12-3 or TRBV12-4 to TRBJ2-1, with unresolved D. This TCR derives from a man aged 50-75 years who received an inactivated influenza vaccine. The CDR3: CASSFIYEQFF. CDR3 coding DNA: TGTGCCAGCAGTTTTATCTATGAGCAGTTCTTC.